The present entry profiles one T cell receptor (beta chain) with its context. Antigen: not known. The culture ran for 10 days, and then CD4+ T cells were isolated. Participants were vaccinated with two doses of either the BNT162b2 or mRNA-1273 vaccine. Generated by immunoSEQ multiplex PCR, the TCRdb table keeps only in-frame clones and is missing some. The sample carries fewer than 85,000 clones, roughly 74% recorded once. Germline V CDR1 and CDR2: MNHNS, SASEGT. The CDR3 has 16 residues. The J segment lost 1 base and the V segment lost 3 bases, leaving 7 bases of the junction unmatched. These data are taken from a study of vaccination effects on CD4 cells after COVID-19.

The V call is TRBV6-1, the J call TRBJ1-1; 8 bases fit TRBD1. The TCR originated in a human donor who received a COVID-19 vaccine. The source was CD4+ T cells from PBMCs cultured without peptide, collected after COVID-19 vaccination. The CDR3 here is CASSDPGGRRNTEAFF. The CDR3 coding sequence is TGTGCCAGCAGTGACCCAGGGGGCAGGAGGAACACTGAAGCTTTCTTT.